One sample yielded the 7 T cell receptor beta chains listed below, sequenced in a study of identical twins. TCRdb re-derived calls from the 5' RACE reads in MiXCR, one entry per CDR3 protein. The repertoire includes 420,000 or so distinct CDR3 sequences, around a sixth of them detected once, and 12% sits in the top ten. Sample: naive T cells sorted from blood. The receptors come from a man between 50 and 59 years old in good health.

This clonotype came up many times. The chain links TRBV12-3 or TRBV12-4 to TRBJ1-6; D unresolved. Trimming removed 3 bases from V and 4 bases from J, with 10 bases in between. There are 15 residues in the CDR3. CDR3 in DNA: TGTGCCAGCAGTTTCCGGGGTGATTATAATTCACCCCTCCACTTT. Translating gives CASSFRGDYNSPLHF.

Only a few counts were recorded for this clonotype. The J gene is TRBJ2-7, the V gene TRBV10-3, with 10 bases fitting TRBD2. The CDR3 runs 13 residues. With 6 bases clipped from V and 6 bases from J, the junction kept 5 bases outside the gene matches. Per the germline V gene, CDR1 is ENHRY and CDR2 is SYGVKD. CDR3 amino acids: CAIRPSGSVEQYF. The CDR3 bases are TGTGCCATCAGACCTAGCGGGAGTGTCGAGCAGTACTTC.

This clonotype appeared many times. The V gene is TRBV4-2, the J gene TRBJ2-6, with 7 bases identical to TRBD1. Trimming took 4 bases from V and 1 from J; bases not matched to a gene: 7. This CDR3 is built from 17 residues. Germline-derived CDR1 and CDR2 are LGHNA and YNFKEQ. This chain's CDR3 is CASSPITGASGANVLTF. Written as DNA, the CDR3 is TGTGCCAGCAGCCCAATTACAGGGGCTTCTGGGGCCAACGTCCTGACTTTC.

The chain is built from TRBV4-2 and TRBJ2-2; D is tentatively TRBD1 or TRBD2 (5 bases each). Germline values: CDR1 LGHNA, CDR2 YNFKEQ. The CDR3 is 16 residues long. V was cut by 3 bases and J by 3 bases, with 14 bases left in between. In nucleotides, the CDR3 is TGTGCCAGCAGCCAGGAGCCCGGGACCCACACCGGGGAGCTGTTTTTT. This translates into CASSQEPGTHTGELFF.

The CDR3 nucleotides read TGTGCCAGCAGTTACCGCGGACAGACCTACGAGCAGTACTTC. It is translated as CASSYRGQTYEQYF. The gene calls are TRBV6-5 and TRBJ2-7; a possible D gene is TRBD1 (6 bases). The length of the CDR3 is 14 residues. CDR1 and CDR2 from the germline V gene are MNHEY and SVGAGI. V was clipped by 2 bases and J by 2 bases, with 10 bases between them.

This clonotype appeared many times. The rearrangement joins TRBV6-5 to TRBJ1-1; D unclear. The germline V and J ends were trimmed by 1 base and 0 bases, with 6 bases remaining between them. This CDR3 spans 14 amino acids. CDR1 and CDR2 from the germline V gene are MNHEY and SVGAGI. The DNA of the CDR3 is TGTGCCAGCAGTTACTTACAGATGAACACTGAAGCTTTCTTT. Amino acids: CASSYLQMNTEAFF.

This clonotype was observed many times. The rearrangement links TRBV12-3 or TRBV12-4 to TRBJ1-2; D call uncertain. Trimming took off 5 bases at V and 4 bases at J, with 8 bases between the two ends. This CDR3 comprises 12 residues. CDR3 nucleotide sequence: TGTGCCAGCAGTCTAGGAGCCTATGGCTACACCTTC. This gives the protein CASSLGAYGYTF.